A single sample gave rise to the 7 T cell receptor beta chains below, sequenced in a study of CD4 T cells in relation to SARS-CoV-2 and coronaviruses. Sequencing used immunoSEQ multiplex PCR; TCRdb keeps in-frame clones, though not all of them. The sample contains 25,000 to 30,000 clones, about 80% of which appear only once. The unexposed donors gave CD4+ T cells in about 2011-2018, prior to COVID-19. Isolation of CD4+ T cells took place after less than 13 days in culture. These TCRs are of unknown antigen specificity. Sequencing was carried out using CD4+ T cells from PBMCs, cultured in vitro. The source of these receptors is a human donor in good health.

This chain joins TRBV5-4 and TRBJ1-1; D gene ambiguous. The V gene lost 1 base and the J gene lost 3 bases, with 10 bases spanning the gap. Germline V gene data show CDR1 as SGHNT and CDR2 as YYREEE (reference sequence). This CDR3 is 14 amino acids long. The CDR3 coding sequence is TGTGCCAGCAGCTTGAGTTTGGGAGACACTGAAGCTTTCTTT. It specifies CASSLSLGDTEAFF.

CDR3 protein: CASSPDTRSNQPQHF. CDR3 DNA sequence: TGTGCCAGCAGCCCAGATACCAGGAGCAATCAGCCCCAGCATTTT. V and J are TRBV3-1 (or the pseudogene TRBV3-2) and TRBJ1-5; D gene unclear. CDR3 size: 15 residues. Looked up from germline, CDR1 is LGHDT and CDR2 is YNNKEL (reference sequence). Trimming removed 4 bases from V and 1 base from J, with 11 bases in between.

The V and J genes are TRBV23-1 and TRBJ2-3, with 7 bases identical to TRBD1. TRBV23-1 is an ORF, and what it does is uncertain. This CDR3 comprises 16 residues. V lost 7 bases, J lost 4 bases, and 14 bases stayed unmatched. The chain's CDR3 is CASTTGSRGIADTQYF. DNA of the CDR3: TGCGCCAGCACCACAGGGAGCAGGGGGATCGCAGATACGCAGTATTTT.

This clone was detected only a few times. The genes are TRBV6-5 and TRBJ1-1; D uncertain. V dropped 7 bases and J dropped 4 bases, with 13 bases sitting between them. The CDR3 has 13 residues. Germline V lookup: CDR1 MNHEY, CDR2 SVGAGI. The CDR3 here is CASTPTLSTEAFF. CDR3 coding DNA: TGTGCCAGCACCCCGACACTGAGCACTGAAGCTTTCTTT.

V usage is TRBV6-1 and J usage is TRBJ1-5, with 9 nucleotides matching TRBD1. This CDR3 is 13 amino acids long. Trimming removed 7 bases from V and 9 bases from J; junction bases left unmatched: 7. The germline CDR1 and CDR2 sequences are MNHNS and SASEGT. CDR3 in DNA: TGTGCCAGCAACCAACAGGGGGCGAGGCCCCAGCATTTT. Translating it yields CASNQQGARPQHF.

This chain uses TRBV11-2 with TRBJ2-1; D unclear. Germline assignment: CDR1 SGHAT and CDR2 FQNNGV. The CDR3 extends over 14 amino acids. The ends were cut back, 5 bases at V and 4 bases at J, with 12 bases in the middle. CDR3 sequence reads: CASSRRMGYNEQFF. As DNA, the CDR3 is TGTGCCAGCAGCCGCCGGATGGGATACAATGAGCAGTTCTTC. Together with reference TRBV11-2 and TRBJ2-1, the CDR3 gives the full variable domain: EAGVAQSPRYKIIEKRQSVAFWCNPISGHATLYWYQQILGQGPKLLIQFQNNGVVDDSQLPKDRFSAERLKGVDSTLKIQPAKLEDSAVYLCASSRRMGYNEQFFGPGTRLTVL.

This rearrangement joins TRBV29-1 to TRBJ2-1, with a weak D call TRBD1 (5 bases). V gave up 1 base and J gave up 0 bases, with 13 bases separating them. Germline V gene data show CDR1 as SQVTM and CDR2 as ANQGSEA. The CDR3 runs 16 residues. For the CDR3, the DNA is TGCAGCGTTGAAGGGCCGGTCAGGGTCTCCTACAATGAGCAGTTCTTC. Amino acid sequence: CSVEGPVRVSYNEQFF.